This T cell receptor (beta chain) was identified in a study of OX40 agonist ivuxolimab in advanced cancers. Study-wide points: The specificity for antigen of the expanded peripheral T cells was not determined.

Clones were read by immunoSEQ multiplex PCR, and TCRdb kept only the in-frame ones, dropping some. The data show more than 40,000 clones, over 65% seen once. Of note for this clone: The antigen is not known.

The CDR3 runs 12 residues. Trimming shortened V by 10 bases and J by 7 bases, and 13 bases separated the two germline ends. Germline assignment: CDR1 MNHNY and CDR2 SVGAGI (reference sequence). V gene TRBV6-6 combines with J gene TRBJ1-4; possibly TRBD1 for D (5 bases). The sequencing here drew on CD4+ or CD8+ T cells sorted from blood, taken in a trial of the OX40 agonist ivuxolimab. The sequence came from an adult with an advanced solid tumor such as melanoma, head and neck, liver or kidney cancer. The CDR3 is CATGTEVEKLFF. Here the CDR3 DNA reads TGTGCCACCGGGACCGAAGTTGAAAAACTGTTTTTT.